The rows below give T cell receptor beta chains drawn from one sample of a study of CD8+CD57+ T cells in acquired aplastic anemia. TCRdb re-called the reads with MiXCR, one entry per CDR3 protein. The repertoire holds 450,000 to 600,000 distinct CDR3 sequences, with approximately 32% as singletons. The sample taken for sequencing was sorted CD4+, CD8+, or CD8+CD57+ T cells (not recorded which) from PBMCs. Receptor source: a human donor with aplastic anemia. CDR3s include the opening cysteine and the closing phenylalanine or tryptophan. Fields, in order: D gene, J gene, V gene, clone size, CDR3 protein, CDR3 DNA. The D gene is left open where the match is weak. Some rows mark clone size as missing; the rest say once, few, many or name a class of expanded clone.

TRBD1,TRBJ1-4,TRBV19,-,CASTDRATNEKLFF,TGTGCCAGTACCGACAGGGCAACTAATGAAAAACTGTTTTTT
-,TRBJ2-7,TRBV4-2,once,CASSQGGAGYEQYF,TGTGCCAGCAGCCAAGGGGGGGCCGGATACGAGCAGTACTTC
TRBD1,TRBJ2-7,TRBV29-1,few,CSARTGLKNEQYF,TGCAGCGCCAGGACAGGGTTAAAAAACGAGCAGTACTTC
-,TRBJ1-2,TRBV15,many,CATTPVANYGYTF,TGTGCCACCACCCCCGTAGCTAACTATGGCTACACCTTC
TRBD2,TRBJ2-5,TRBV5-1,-,CASRRGGETQYF,TGCGCCAGCCGACGCGGGGGGGAGACCCAGTACTTC
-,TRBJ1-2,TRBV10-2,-,CASTSGGGGYTF,TGCGCCAGCACCTCGGGGGGCGGAGGCTACACCTTC
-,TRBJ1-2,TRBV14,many,CASSQVGGGYYGYTF,TGTGCCAGCAGCCAAGTGGGAGGAGGTTACTATGGCTACACCTTC
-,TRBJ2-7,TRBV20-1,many,CSARDGGTYEQYF,TGCAGTGCTAGAGATGGGGGGACCTACGAGCAGTACTTC
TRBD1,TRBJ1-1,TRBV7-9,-,CASSAGQGADTEAFF,TGTGCCAGCAGCGCTGGACAGGGAGCGGACACTGAAGCTTTCTTT
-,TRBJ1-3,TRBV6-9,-,CASSYPVAGTIYF,TGTGCCAGCAGTTACCCGGTCGCGGGCACCATATATTTT
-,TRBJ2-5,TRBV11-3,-,CASSSAKETQYF,TGTGCCAGCAGCTCAGCGAAAGAGACCCAGTACTTC
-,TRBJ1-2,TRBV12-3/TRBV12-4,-,CASRAGRNPRGYTF,TGTGCCAGCAGAGCAGGCCGAAACCCTAGGGGCTACACCTTC
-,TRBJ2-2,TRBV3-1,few,CASSQTNTGELFF,TGTGCCAGCAGCCAAACGAACACCGGGGAGCTGTTTTTT
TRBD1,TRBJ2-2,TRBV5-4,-,CASSLVTGLGTGELFF,TGTGCCAGCAGCTTGGTGACAGGGCTAGGGACCGGGGAGCTGTTTTTT
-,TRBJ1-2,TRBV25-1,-,CASSDTGLAGDYGYTF,TGTGCCAGCAGTGATACGGGACTAGCGGGAGACTATGGCTACACCTTC
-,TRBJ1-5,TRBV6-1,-,CASALGVFGNQPQHF,TGTGCCAGCGCCTTAGGGGTTTTCGGCAATCAGCCCCAGCATTTT
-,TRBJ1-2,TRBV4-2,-,CASSQGLTALANYGYTF,TGTGCCAGCAGCCAAGGGCTGACCGCGCTCGCTAACTATGGCTACACCTTC
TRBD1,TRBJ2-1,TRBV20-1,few,CSARGGTATGGEQFF,TGCAGTGCTAGAGGTGGGACAGCTACGGGTGGTGAGCAGTTCTTC
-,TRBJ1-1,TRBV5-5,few,CASSLDLGQANTEAFF,TGTGCCAGCAGCTTGGATTTAGGGCAGGCGAACACTGAAGCTTTCTTT
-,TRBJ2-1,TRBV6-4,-,CASSGRRGNEQFF,TGTGCCAGCAGTGGGCGGAGAGGCAATGAGCAGTTCTTC
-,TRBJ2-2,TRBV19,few,CASSSPGQGNTGELFF,TGTGCCAGTAGTAGTCCGGGGCAGGGGAACACCGGGGAGCTGTTTTTT
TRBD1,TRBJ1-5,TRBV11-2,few,CASSLVTGSMNSNQPQHF,TGTGCCAGCAGCTTAGTGACAGGGTCGATGAATAGCAATCAGCCCCAGCATTTT
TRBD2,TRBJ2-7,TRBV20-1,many,CSGAGTNYEQYF,TGCAGTGGGGCAGGGACTAACTACGAGCAGTACTTC
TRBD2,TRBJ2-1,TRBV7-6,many,CASSLGTSGIHYNEQFF,TGTGCCAGCAGCTTGGGGACTAGCGGGATCCACTACAATGAGCAGTTCTTC
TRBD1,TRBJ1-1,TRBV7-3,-,CASSATGTGSTEAFF,TGTGCCAGCAGCGCAACCGGGACAGGGTCCACTGAAGCTTTCTTT
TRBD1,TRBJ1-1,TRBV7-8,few,CASSLGTGHTEAFF,TGTGCCAGCAGCCTCGGGACAGGACACACTGAAGCTTTCTTT
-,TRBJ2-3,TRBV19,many,CASSIVPTGVSTDTQYF,TGTGCCAGTAGTATTGTTCCGACAGGAGTAAGCACAGATACGCAGTATTTT
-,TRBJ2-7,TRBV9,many,CASSVGTRFGAYEQYF,TGTGCCAGCAGCGTTGGGACCAGGTTTGGTGCCTACGAGCAGTACTTC
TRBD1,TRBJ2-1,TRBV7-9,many,CASSLTQGNNEQFF,TGTGCCAGCAGCTTAACACAGGGGAACAATGAGCAGTTCTTC
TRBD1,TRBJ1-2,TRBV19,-,CASRLGQRAAVVEGYTF,TGTGCCAGTAGATTGGGACAGCGGGCCGCCGTGGTAGAGGGCTACACCTTC
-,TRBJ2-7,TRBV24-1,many,CATSEGDGRATDEQYF,TGTGCCACCAGTGAGGGGGACGGGCGGGCGACGGACGAGCAGTACTTC
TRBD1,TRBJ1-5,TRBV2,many,CASSPDRGNQPQHF,TGTGCCAGCAGTCCGGACAGGGGTAATCAGCCCCAGCATTTT
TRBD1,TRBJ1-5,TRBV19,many,CASRLPGGTGEGQPQHF,TGTGCCAGTCGTCTTCCGGGCGGGACAGGTGAGGGGCAGCCCCAGCATTTT
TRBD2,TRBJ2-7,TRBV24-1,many,CATEAGAGEQYF,TGTGCCACCGAAGCGGGGGCGGGGGAGCAGTACTTC
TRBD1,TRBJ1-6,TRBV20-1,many,CSARPLGTGGVNSPLHF,TGCAGTGCTAGACCTTTGGGGACAGGGGGCGTGAATTCACCCCTCCACTTT
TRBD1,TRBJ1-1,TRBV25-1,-,CASKLDRGNTEAFF,TGTGCCAGCAAGCTGGACAGGGGGAACACTGAAGCTTTCTTT
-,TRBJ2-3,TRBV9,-,CASSRKGGDTQYF,TGTGCCAGTAGTAGAAAGGGGGGAGATACGCAGTATTTT
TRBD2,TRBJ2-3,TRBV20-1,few,CSASGGASTDTQYF,TGCAGTGCTAGCGGGGGGGCGAGCACAGATACGCAGTATTTT
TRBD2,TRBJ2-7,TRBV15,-,CATLGQGSGAYEQYF,TGTGCCACCTTGGGGCAGGGCAGCGGGGCCTACGAGCAGTACTTC
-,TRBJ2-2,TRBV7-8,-,CASSLGRFSATGELFF,TGTGCCAGCAGCTTAGGGAGGTTTAGCGCTACCGGGGAGCTGTTTTTT
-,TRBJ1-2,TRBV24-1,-,CATSDAGREVYGYTF,TGTGCCACCAGTGATGCGGGACGTGAGGTCTATGGCTACACCTTC
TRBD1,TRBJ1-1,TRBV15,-,CATSSLGTGRTEAFF,TGTGCCACCAGCAGCTTAGGGACAGGGAGGACTGAAGCTTTCTTT
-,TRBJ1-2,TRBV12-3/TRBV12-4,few,CASSQDMDYGHTF,TGTGCCAGCAGTCAGGACATGGACTATGGCCACACCTTC
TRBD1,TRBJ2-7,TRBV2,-,CASSPPDRAPYEQYF,TGTGCCAGCAGCCCACCAGACAGGGCCCCCTACGAGCAGTACTTC
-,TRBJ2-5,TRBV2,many,CASSPRTRGAETQYF,TGTGCCAGCAGTCCCCGGACTCGAGGGGCAGAGACCCAGTACTTC
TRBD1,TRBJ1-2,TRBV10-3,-,CASRPWPGQGDQNGYTF,TGTGCCAGTCGACCATGGCCGGGACAGGGGGATCAAAATGGCTACACCTTC
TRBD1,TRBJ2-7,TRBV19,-,CASSMPTGVYGQYF,TGTGCCAGTAGTATGCCGACAGGGGTATACGGGCAGTACTTC
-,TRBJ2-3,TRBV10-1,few,CASSLNPELNADTQYF,TGCGCCAGCAGTTTAAACCCGGAACTAAATGCAGATACGCAGTATTTT
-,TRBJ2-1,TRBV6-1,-,CASRPTASSYNEQFF,TGTGCCAGCAGACCGACAGCATCCTCCTACAATGAGCAGTTCTTC
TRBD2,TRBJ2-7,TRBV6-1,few,CVSSEARLAREQYF,TGTGTCAGCAGTGAAGCAAGACTAGCAAGGGAGCAGTACTTC
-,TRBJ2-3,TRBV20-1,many,CSANRDEHTQYF,TGCAGTGCAAACAGGGATGAGCATACGCAGTATTTT
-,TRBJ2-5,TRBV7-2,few,CASSLAVTGETQYF,TGTGCCAGCAGCTTAGCCGTTACAGGGGAGACCCAGTACTTC
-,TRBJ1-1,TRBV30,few,CAWSHLTEAFF,TGTGCCTGGAGCCATCTGACTGAAGCTTTCTTT
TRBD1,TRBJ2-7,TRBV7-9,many,CASSRDSLSSYEQYF,TGTGCCAGCAGCCGGGACAGCTTAAGCTCCTACGAGCAGTACTTC